This paragraph reports one T cell receptor beta chain. This clone's antigen is unknown. No quality values exist for individual bases; no much larger clone is one base distant. The CDR3 regions of human TCRbeta chains were analyzed by immunosequencing. Under the source paper's analysis protocol: TCRs in the repertoires were matched against a reference library of SARS-CoV-2-specific TCRs that had been generated with the MIRA antigen-specificity platform. Breadth was defined as the fraction of unique TCRs that were SARS-CoV-2-associated. Depth was defined as the fraction of total T cells that were SARS-CoV-2-associated. Using the MIRA data, each spike-specific TCR was mapped to the spike region that the TCR reacts to and placed in a CD4 or CD8 class. Log10-transformed breadth and depth values were compared by one-way ANOVA with Sidak's multiple comparisons tests. TCRdb took over this immuneACCESS table, retaining in-frame rearrangements with V and J assigned. Such tables are incomplete; in checked studies, under half of the missing clones stem from an unresolved V gene, and the remainder is unexplained. V, J and clone size reflect that table, while D and trimming were determined from the DNA. For this sample the table gives about 84,000 clones, of which approximately 85% were detected only once. The ten top clones hold around an eighth of the sample.

The time point tag for this specimen amounts to: about 28 days (+/-7) after the second vaccine dose. AZD1222 recipients given second doses at about 4 weeks or at about 12 weeks were pooled, since spike-specific TCR depth and breadth were not found to differ between the two schedules. Samples from vaccinated people were obtained from the UK trials COV001 and COV002, which included a single-blind randomized controlled phase 2/3 trial of AZD1222 (ChAdOx1 nCoV-19) in healthy adults. For TCRbeta chain sequencing, PBMC samples from trial participants were taken at day 0 and at day 28 after the second dose. These data are taken from a study of T cell responses to AZD1222 COVID-19 vaccine (dated by TCRdb to 2020 to 2023). Study-wide context: TCR sequencing covered roughly 230 trial participants: 200 to 210 given two doses of AZD1222 and around 26 given two doses of MenACWY control vaccine. Trial participants were enrolled by age into subgroups of 18-55, 56-69 and 70-plus years, and around 150, 28 and 57 TCR-sequenced participants, respectively, were included in these subgroups.

What the authors observed across the whole study: A significant rise in spike-specific TCR breadth and depth was observed after two AZD1222 doses relative to day 0 and relative to MenACWY recipients. The vaccine-associated CD4 TCRs covered the entire spike protein, and the dominant responses fell in regions 160-218 and 743-854. Participants were mostly white British and included more females than males, and it was suggested by the authors that clonal diversity may have been underestimated. In the small 56-69-year group, the increase in depth fell short of significance, most likely because of low power. Nearly half of unique spike-specific TCRs reportedly recognized epitopes outside regions mutated in the B.1.351 and B.1.1.7 variants. Conclusions about previously exposed vaccinees were limited because only six AZD1222 recipients were SARS-CoV-2 seropositive at baseline. Because no day 14 peak-response samples were available, repertoires were characterized only after the peak T cell response.

Deletion took 2 bases off V and 5 bases off J, with a span of 28 bases between the germline ends. Including cysteine and phenylalanine, the CDR3 has 20 amino acids. Only the CDR3 DNA stays, 60 bases, in frame from base 1. According to the germline V gene, CDR1 reads MNHEY and CDR2 reads SVGEGT. The source was peripheral blood, collected 28 days after the second AZD1222 dose. This clonotype was sampled from an adult who received the AZD1222 COVID-19 vaccine. The chain links TRBV6-2 or TRBV6-3 with TRBJ1-5, and the D gene may be TRBD1, 5 bases matching. DNA sequence: TGTGCCAGCAGTTACACCCCGTCTCCCGACAGAACCCAAGGCTATCAGCCCCAGCATTTT. Translated, it gives CASSYTPSPDRTQGYQPQHF.